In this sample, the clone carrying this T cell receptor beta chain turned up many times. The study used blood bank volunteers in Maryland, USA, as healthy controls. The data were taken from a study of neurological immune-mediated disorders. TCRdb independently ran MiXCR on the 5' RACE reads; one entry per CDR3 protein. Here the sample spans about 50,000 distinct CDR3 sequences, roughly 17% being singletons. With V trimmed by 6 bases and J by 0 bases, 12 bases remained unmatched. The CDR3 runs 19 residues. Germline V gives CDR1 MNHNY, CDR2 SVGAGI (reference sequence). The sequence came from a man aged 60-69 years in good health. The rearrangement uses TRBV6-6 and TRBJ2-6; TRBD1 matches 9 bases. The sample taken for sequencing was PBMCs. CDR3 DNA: TGTGCCAGCAGGAAGATGGCGGGACAGGGTTTCTCTGGGGCCAACGTCCTGACTTTC. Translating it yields CASRKMAGQGFSGANVLTF.